The 2 T cell receptor beta chains below were found in one sample sequenced in a study of metastatic and nonmetastatic thyroid tumors. Using MiXCR, TCRdb reanalyzed the PCR reads. The table lists 11,000 or so clones, around 10% of them singletons. Every patient underwent thyroid surgery untreated. The sequencing sample was made of blood. All receptors come from a female donor with papillary thyroid cancer or a benign thyroid nodule (not recorded which). Some clones in this sample may be carry-over from other donors' samples.

This clone was seen at least ten times. This may be a read error: a much more frequent sequence differs by one nucleotide. The chain employs TRBV5-6 and TRBJ2-1; a weak D match, TRBD1 (6 bases). The germline V gene has CDR1 SGHDT and CDR2 YYEEEE. The CDR3 spans 17 residues. Here the CDR3 DNA reads TGTGCCAGCAGCCTGTTTGGTGGGACATCCTCCTACAATGAGCAGCTCTTC. Encoded protein: CASSLFGGTSSYNEQLF.

At least ten counts were recorded for this clone. This sample also contains other DNA sequences that code for the same CDR3. The chain has TRBV7-9 and TRBJ2-2; either TRBD1 or TRBD2 may supply D (5 bases each). Germline CDR1 and CDR2: SEHNR and FQNEAQ (reference sequence). This CDR3 contains 14 residues. V lost 5 bases, J lost 4 bases, and 11 bases lay in between. CDR3 amino acids: CASSPGRLTGELFF. CDR3 sequence (DNA): TGTGCCAGCAGCCCGGGACGGCTCACCGGGGAGCTGTTTTTT.